This is a list of T cell receptor beta chains from one sample in a study of OX40 agonist ivuxolimab in advanced cancers. Clones were sequenced by immunoSEQ multiplex PCR, and TCRdb holds only the in-frame ones, with some missing. The top ten clones hold approximately 2.8% of a sample with about 70,000 clones, 88% of them seen once. The sequenced sample was CD4+ or CD8+ T cells sorted from blood, obtained in a trial of the OX40 agonist ivuxolimab. Receptors originate from an adult with an advanced solid tumor such as melanoma, head and neck, liver or kidney cancer. Both conserved end residues are part of each CDR3. The order of the fields is CDR3 DNA, CDR3 protein, V gene, D gene, clone size, J gene. The D gene is left open where the match is weak. Only some rows state a clone size, as once, few, many or a class for expanded clones.

DNA: TGTGCCAGCAGTGAAGGGCAGTCCCACTACGAGCAGTACTTC; CDR3: CASSEGQSHYEQYF; V: TRBV2; D: NA; size: NA; J: TRBJ2-7
DNA: TGTGCCAGTAGCTATACAGGGGGGACCCAGTACTTC; CDR3: CASSYTGGTQYF; V: TRBV5-4; D: TRBD1; size: NA; J: TRBJ2-5
DNA: TGTGCCAGCAGCCAAGCTAGCGTACAAGAGACCCAGTACTTC; CDR3: CASSQASVQETQYF; V: TRBV4-2; D: NA; size: NA; J: TRBJ2-5
DNA: TGTGCCAGCAGTTTAGGCAGAACAACTAATGAAAAACTGTTTTTT; CDR3: CASSLGRTTNEKLFF; V: TRBV6-5; D: NA; size: NA; J: TRBJ1-4
DNA: TGTGCCAGTATGGGGGCGGGGGCCAACGTCCTGACTTTC; CDR3: CASMGAGANVLTF; V: TRBV6-1; D: NA; size: NA; J: TRBJ2-6
DNA: TGTGCCAGCAGCTCGCAATTGAACACTGAAGCTTTCTTT; CDR3: CASSSQLNTEAFF; V: TRBV7-2; D: NA; size: NA; J: TRBJ1-1
DNA: TGTGCCAGCAGCCAAGACTGGACAGAGGGTGGCTACACCTTC; CDR3: CASSQDWTEGGYTF; V: TRBV4-2; D: NA; size: NA; J: TRBJ1-2
DNA: TGTGCCAGCTGCAAAGGACTAGCGGAACAAGAGACCCAGTACTTC; CDR3: CASCKGLAEQETQYF; V: TRBV28; D: TRBD2; size: NA; J: TRBJ2-5
DNA: TGTGCCAGCAGCTTGGGGGGGTTGAACACTGAAGCTTTCTTT; CDR3: CASSLGGLNTEAFF; V: TRBV7-9; D: NA; size: NA; J: TRBJ1-1
DNA: TGTGCCAGCAGTGAGACGGAGAATCAGCCCCAGCATTTT; CDR3: CASSETENQPQHF; V: TRBV6-1; D: NA; size: once; J: TRBJ1-5
DNA: TGTGCCAGCTCATCGACAGGTGGGGAGACCCAGTACTTC; CDR3: CASSSTGGETQYF; V: TRBV18; D: NA; size: NA; J: TRBJ2-5
DNA: TGCAGCGTACGGGACGGCTACGAGCAGTACTTC; CDR3: CSVRDGYEQYF; V: TRBV29-1; D: NA; size: NA; J: TRBJ2-7
DNA: TGTGCCAGCAGTTCCTCCGGGACCTACACCTTC; CDR3: CASSSSGTYTF; V: TRBV28; D: NA; size: NA; J: TRBJ1-2
DNA: TGCGCCAGCAGCTCAGGGGGCGCCGGTCAGCCCCAGCATTTT; CDR3: CASSSGGAGQPQHF; V: TRBV5-1; D: TRBD1; size: NA; J: TRBJ1-5
DNA: TGTGCCAGCACCTCCGTAGCGGCCGAGCAGTACTTC; CDR3: CASTSVAAEQYF; V: TRBV6-6; D: NA; size: NA; J: TRBJ2-7
DNA: TGTGCCAGCAGTGAAAACAGGGACAGGGGGCGTAATGAGCAGTTCTTC; CDR3: CASSENRDRGRNEQFF; V: TRBV6-1; D: TRBD1; size: NA; J: TRBJ2-1
DNA: TGCGCCAGCAGCTCGGGACTAGCGGGAGGCCCCACCGGGGAGCTGTTTTTT; CDR3: CASSSGLAGGPTGELFF; V: TRBV5-1; D: TRBD2; size: NA; J: TRBJ2-2
DNA: TGTGCCAGCAGTTATGTCGGGGCAGGTGAAAAACTGTTTTTT; CDR3: CASSYVGAGEKLFF; V: TRBV6-5; D: NA; size: NA; J: TRBJ1-4
DNA: TGTGCCAGCTCACCACCGGGACTAGCAGGAAATGAGCAGTTCTTC; CDR3: CASSPPGLAGNEQFF; V: TRBV18; D: TRBD2; size: NA; J: TRBJ2-1
DNA: TGTGCCAGTCAGGGGTCAACTTCGGGGGAGCAGTACTTC; CDR3: CASQGSTSGEQYF; V: TRBV27; D: NA; size: NA; J: TRBJ2-7
DNA: TGTGCCAGCACCGACTGGGACTACGAGCAGTACTTC; CDR3: CASTDWDYEQYF; V: TRBV2; D: NA; size: NA; J: TRBJ2-7
DNA: TGTGCCAGCAGCTCCGGACAGCTCAATCAGCCCCAGCATTTT; CDR3: CASSSGQLNQPQHF; V: TRBV11-2; D: NA; size: NA; J: TRBJ1-5
DNA: TGTGCCAGCAGCCCCGGGGCCCTCAATGAGCAGTTCTTC; CDR3: CASSPGALNEQFF; V: TRBV13; D: NA; size: NA; J: TRBJ2-1
DNA: TGTGCCAGCAGCCAAGGGCTAGCGGGGGGGACCAAGAGCTCCTACAATGAGCAGTTCTTC; CDR3: CASSQGLAGGTKSSYNEQFF; V: TRBV4-2; D: TRBD2; size: NA; J: TRBJ2-1
DNA: TGTGCCAGCAGTTACGGCAGGGTGGTAGGGACCCAGTACTTC; CDR3: CASSYGRVVGTQYF; V: TRBV6-5; D: NA; size: NA; J: TRBJ2-5
DNA: TGCGCCAGCAGCTGGACAGGGGATAAAGAGACCCAGTACTTC; CDR3: CASSWTGDKETQYF; V: TRBV5-1; D: TRBD1; size: NA; J: TRBJ2-5
DNA: TGCAGCGTGGGCCCCGGGACAGTCACTGAAGCTTTCTTT; CDR3: CSVGPGTVTEAFF; V: TRBV29-1; D: TRBD1; size: NA; J: TRBJ1-1
DNA: TGTGCCAGCGGCCAAGATACGCAGTATTTT; CDR3: CASGQDTQYF; V: TRBV11-1; D: NA; size: NA; J: TRBJ2-3
DNA: TGTGCCAGCAGCCCAACAGCATTGAACACTGAAGCTTTCTTT; CDR3: CASSPTALNTEAFF; V: TRBV27; D: NA; size: once; J: TRBJ1-1
DNA: TGTGCCAGCAGCCTGCCGAGTGGGGATACGCAGTATTTT; CDR3: CASSLPSGDTQYF; V: TRBV13; D: NA; size: NA; J: TRBJ2-3
DNA: TGTGCCAGCAGCTCTAGTACTCCACAAGAGACCCAGTACTTC; CDR3: CASSSSTPQETQYF; V: TRBV7-2; D: NA; size: NA; J: TRBJ2-5
DNA: TGTGCCAGCAGTTCAGGCGGTCTGGATGAAAAACTGTTTTTT; CDR3: CASSSGGLDEKLFF; V: TRBV28; D: NA; size: NA; J: TRBJ1-4
DNA: TGTGCCAGCAGCCTGGGTCGAAGGGCGGGTGAAGCTTTCTTT; CDR3: CASSLGRRAGEAFF; V: TRBV28; D: NA; size: once; J: TRBJ1-1
DNA: TGCGCCAGCAGCTTGGATGGGGCCACCGGGACCGGGGAGCTGTTTTTT; CDR3: CASSLDGATGTGELFF; V: TRBV5-1; D: NA; size: NA; J: TRBJ2-2
DNA: TGTGCCAGCAGTCAAGACAGGGGCCGGAGCACCTATGGCTACACCTTC; CDR3: CASSQDRGRSTYGYTF; V: TRBV28; D: TRBD1; size: NA; J: TRBJ1-2
DNA: TGTGCCAGCAGGGCTCCGGACAGACAGCCCCAGCATTTT; CDR3: CASRAPDRQPQHF; V: TRBV28; D: NA; size: NA; J: TRBJ1-5
DNA: TGCGCCAGCAGCCTGAGAAGAGGTACTAGCGGGAGTCTCCCCTACAATGAGCAGTTCTTC; CDR3: CASSLRRGTSGSLPYNEQFF; V: TRBV5-1; D: TRBD2; size: NA; J: TRBJ2-1
DNA: TGTGCCAGCAGTGGGACCCTTAGTTCACCCCTCCACTTT; CDR3: CASSGTLSSPLHF; V: TRBV2; D: NA; size: NA; J: TRBJ1-6
DNA: TGTGCCAGCTCACCAAACCTCTACGAGCAGTACTTC; CDR3: CASSPNLYEQYF; V: TRBV18; D: NA; size: NA; J: TRBJ2-7
DNA: TGTGCCAGCAGCTTATCTGGCGGACCCAATTCACCCCTCCACTTT; CDR3: CASSLSGGPNSPLHF; V: TRBV7-6; D: NA; size: NA; J: TRBJ1-6
DNA: TGCGCCAGCAGCCCCGCCCGAGGCACAGATACGCAGTATTTT; CDR3: CASSPARGTDTQYF; V: TRBV5-1; D: NA; size: NA; J: TRBJ2-3
DNA: TGTGCCAGTAGTATCTTTGGGACAGGGGTGATCTACGAGCAGTACTTC; CDR3: CASSIFGTGVIYEQYF; V: TRBV19; D: TRBD1; size: NA; J: TRBJ2-7
DNA: TGTGCCAGCAGCCCGGGGGACCCGAGGACTGAAGCTTTCTTT; CDR3: CASSPGDPRTEAFF; V: TRBV7-9; D: NA; size: NA; J: TRBJ1-1
DNA: TGTGCCAGCAGCTTGTTGGACCAGACCCGCTACGAGCAGTACTTC; CDR3: CASSLLDQTRYEQYF; V: TRBV11-2; D: NA; size: once; J: TRBJ2-7
DNA: TGTGCCACCAGCACTCCCCGGGGGAGCACTGATACGCAGTATTTT; CDR3: CATSTPRGSTDTQYF; V: TRBV15; D: NA; size: once; J: TRBJ2-3
DNA: TGTGCCAGCAGTCGTAGAAACGAGCAGTTCTTC; CDR3: CASSRRNEQFF; V: TRBV2; D: NA; size: NA; J: TRBJ2-1
DNA: TGTGCCAGCAGTGAAGGGGTCTCTGGGGCCAACGTCCTGACTTTC; CDR3: CASSEGVSGANVLTF; V: TRBV6-1; D: NA; size: NA; J: TRBJ2-6
DNA: TGTGCCAGCAGCGTAGGGCCTAGTGGCACTGAAGCTTTCTTT; CDR3: CASSVGPSGTEAFF; V: TRBV9; D: NA; size: NA; J: TRBJ1-1
DNA: TGTGCCAGCAGTGGCATTAGGGGGCCTGGGGCCAACGTCCTGACTTTC; CDR3: CASSGIRGPGANVLTF; V: TRBV2; D: TRBD1; size: NA; J: TRBJ2-6
DNA: TGTGCCATCAGAAGTACGGGGGGAGAGACCCAGTACTTC; CDR3: CAIRSTGGETQYF; V: TRBV10-3; D: TRBD2; size: NA; J: TRBJ2-5
DNA: TGTGCCAGCAGCGTAGAAGGGGCCGATAATTCACCCCTCCACTTT; CDR3: CASSVEGADNSPLHF; V: TRBV9; D: NA; size: NA; J: TRBJ1-6
DNA: TGTGCCAGCAGCTTATCTTTGGGGGCGCGCCAGCCCCAGCATTTT; CDR3: CASSLSLGARQPQHF; V: TRBV7-8; D: NA; size: NA; J: TRBJ1-5
DNA: TGTGCCAGCAGCTTAATTTTGTTCGGGGGCGTCTATGAGCAGTTCTTC; CDR3: CASSLILFGGVYEQFF; V: TRBV7-3; D: NA; size: NA; J: TRBJ2-1
DNA: TGCGCCAGCAGACAAATAGCGGATAACACCGGGGAGCTGTTTTTT; CDR3: CASRQIADNTGELFF; V: TRBV5-1; D: NA; size: NA; J: TRBJ2-2
DNA: TGTGCCATCAGTGGACCAGGCTTACGGGCGTCTGGAAACACCATATATTTT; CDR3: CAISGPGLRASGNTIYF; V: TRBV10-3; D: NA; size: NA; J: TRBJ1-3